This section outlines one T cell receptor (beta chain) sequence together with its context. The target antigen is unknown. Germline CDR1 reads SGHDN; CDR2 reads FVKESK. Trimming pared 4 bases from V and 4 bases from J, leaving 13 bases between. CDR3 length: 14 residues. Presence of unique molecular identifiers characterized the TCR beta cDNA libraries. Roughly 500,000 cDNA molecules were obtained per 1 to 10 million input T cells. TCRdb redid the calling of the PCR reads with MiXCR, one entry per CDR3 protein. The data show roughly 410,000 distinct CDR3 sequences, less than 35% seen once. This entry belongs to a study of post-analysis software for immune sequencing data. Study-level background: Recorded disease courses covered relapsing-remitting, secondary progressive and progressive-relapsing multiple sclerosis. Some patients had no subtype annotation.

General study points: Among multiple sclerosis patients, normalized Chao1 diversity was significantly below that of controls. Included in a set of about five TRBV segments more frequent in patients than controls were TRBV5-6, TRBV5-1 and TRBV20-1. F measure grouped same-batch samples tightly together.

The chain has TRBV14 and TRBJ2-5; a weak D match, TRBD1 (6 bases). The specimen was blood. The sequence derives from a girl between 10 and 17 years old with multiple sclerosis. The CDR3 sequence is CASSRTGLTETQYF. The CDR3 bases are TGTGCCAGCAGCCGTACAGGGTTAACAGAGACCCAGTACTTC.